Below, one TCR beta chain is given with its context. Trimming left V 7 bases short and J 0 bases short, with 13 bases between. CDR1 is SNHLY, CDR2 FYNNEI, per germline. This CDR3 is built from 14 residues. Here immunoSEQ multiplex PCR was the method, and the copy in TCRdb shows in-frame clones only, minus some. Among 70,000 or so clones listed, about 88% were seen once. This specimen comes from a study of OX40 agonist ivuxolimab in advanced cancers. Study overall: Subjects had a mean age of around 60 years, with a range of 23 to 79; just over 80% were male.

This chain links TRBV2 with TRBJ2-7; D unresolved. The receptor was derived from an adult with an advanced solid tumor such as melanoma, head and neck, liver or kidney cancer. Specimen: CD4+ or CD8+ T cells sorted from blood, collected in a trial of the OX40 agonist ivuxolimab. The CDR3, as DNA: TGTGCCAGCAAATTAGCAGTACTCTCCTACGAGCAGTACTTC. This gives the protein CASKLAVLSYEQYF. The whole variable domain, remainder taken from reference TRBV2 and TRBJ2-7, is EPEVTQTPSHQVTQMGQEVILRCVPISNHLYFYWYRQILGQKVEFLVSFYNNEISEKSEIFDDQFSVERPDGSNFTLKIRSTKLEDSAMYFCASKLAVLSYEQYFGPGTRLTVT.